The 27 T cell receptor beta chains given below trace back to one sample, sequenced in a study of tumor-infiltrating lymphocytes in primary liver carcinoma (dated by TCRdb to between 2016 and 2019). Blood RNA was extracted from unsorted whole blood using TRIzol reagent, and germline DNA was obtained with the DNeasy Blood & Tissue kit. TCRdb records Illumina HiSeq 2500 as the sequencer. Starting from 500 to 650 ng total RNA, TCRbeta-specific cDNA was produced by reverse transcription with a constant-region primer and ProtoScript II reverse transcriptase. Construction of the TCRbeta libraries relied on three nested rounds of multiplex PCR, following a slightly modified ARM-PCR procedure. Multiplex TRBV1-TRBV30 forward primers and a Cbeta reverse primer were used in the first two PCR rounds, each of which was run for approximately 9 cycles. The public reads were quality trimmed at Q25 with fastp and then assembled into clones with MiXCR by TCRdb, keeping productive beta chains. When rows share a CDR3 protein, they turn into one entry using the most common DNA and genes. This sample is represented by about 330,000 distinct CDR3 sequences; less than 70% of them were singletons. The ten largest make up 5.5% to 7% of the sample.

The sequencing input was peripheral blood. The receptors here all came from a man aged 35 to 55 with primary liver carcinoma and hepatitis B virus infection.

The chain carries TRBV12-3 or TRBV12-4 and TRBJ2-1, with 11 bases aligning to TRBD2. This CDR3 is built from 13 residues. The ends lost 8 bases at V and 4 bases at J; junction bases unmatched: 1. Here the CDR3 DNA reads TGTGCCAGCGGGACTAGCGGATACAATGAGCAGTTCTTC. The encoded protein is CASGTSGYNEQFF.

A word on this clonotype: Sequence at one end of the junction differs from germline and may be a read error. The gene calls are TRBV4-3 and TRBJ2-2; 7 positions agree with TRBD1. The CDR3 has 14 amino acids. The germline V gene has CDR1 LGHNA and CDR2 YSLEER. The CDR3 loop reads CASSRKLGGVELFF. CDR3 DNA: TGCGCCAGCAGCCGTAAACTAGGGGGCGTGGAGCTGTTCTTT.

This clonotype has a count of ten or more. The chain has TRBV6-5 and TRBJ1-4; D is uncertain. This CDR3 spans 13 amino acids. V lost 6 bases to trimming and J lost 4 bases, with 9 bases between them. Germline V gene sequence: CDR1 MNHEY, CDR2 SVGAGI. The CDR3 sequence: CASREFSNEKLFF. The CDR3 nucleotides read TGTGCCAGCAGAGAGTTCAGTAATGAAAAACTGTTTTTT.

This clonotype was recorded a few times. The chain joins TRBV28 to TRBJ1-4; no clear D. V lost 3 bases and J 4 bases, leaving 15 bases between the germline ends. This CDR3 is 16 amino acids long. CDR1 and CDR2 from the germline V gene are MDHEN and SYDVKM. DNA for the CDR3: TGTGCCAGCAGTTTCGAGCGGGGTTTTTATAATGAAAAACTGTTTTTT. Translation gives CASSFERGFYNEKLFF.

This clonotype has just one count. The germline gene is not matched at one end of the junction; a read error may be the cause. This chain joins TRBV12-3 or TRBV12-4 and TRBJ1-3; possibly TRBD1 for D (6 bases). The CDR3 loop spans 17 amino acids. CDR3 loop: CARSLSPGANSGNTIYF. DNA for the CDR3: TGTGCCAGGAGTTTAAGTCCAGGGGCGAACTCTGGAAACACCATATATTTT.

As concerns this clonotype: The conserved closing phenylalanine or tryptophan is absent in this CDR3, likely reflecting a read error. V is TRBV11-1 and J is TRBJ2-7, with D maybe TRBD1 (5 bases). The CDR3 consists of 16 residues. Germline V gives CDR1 SGHAT, CDR2 FQDESV (reference sequence). V was trimmed by 3 bases and J by 0 bases, leaving 15 bases between them. The CDR3 spells CASSFLETVSSYEQYL. The CDR3 bases are TGTGCCAGCAGCTTTCTTGAGACAGTAAGCTCCTACGAGCAGTACCTC.

This clonotype was counted once. It is likely a read error, because the conserved phenylalanine at the end of the CDR3 is missing. The chain combines TRBV11-2 with TRBJ2-5; D remains ambiguous. Germline CDR1 reads SGHAT; CDR2 reads FQNNGV. The CDR3 contains 14 residues. In DNA form, the CDR3 reads TGTGCCAGCAGCCCCCGGACCCGGACGGAGATCCAGTACATC. As protein: CASSPRTRTEIQYI.

This clonotype was seen at least ten times. V usage is TRBV11-2 and J usage is TRBJ1-6; D ambiguous. CDR3 length equals 14 residues. Trimming shortened V by 7 bases and J by 4 bases, and 11 bases separated the two germline ends. In germline, CDR1 is SGHAT, CDR2 FQNNGV. CDR3 bases: TGTGCCAGCACTCAAGATATTTATAATTCACCCCTCCACTTT. It translates to CASTQDIYNSPLHF.

Concerning this clonotype: No conserved phenylalanine or tryptophan is present at the end of the CDR3, so a read error is the likely explanation. The genes are TRBV11-2 and TRBJ2-1, with D hard to call. The germline V gene has CDR1 SGHAT and CDR2 FQNNGV. CDR3 length: 14 amino acids. Between the trimmed V and J ends, which lost 3 bases and 7 bases, there was a span of 13 bases. CDR3 coding DNA: TGTGCCAGCAGCTTCAGTCACCGGAGTAATGAGCAGTTCCTC. It translates to CASSFSHRSNEQFL.

The sample holds many counts of this clonotype. V and J are TRBV29-1 and TRBJ1-1, with unresolved D. Germline values: CDR1 SQVTM, CDR2 ANQGSEA. Between the trimmed V and J ends, which lost 4 bases and 4 bases, there was a span of 10 bases. The CDR3 has 12 amino acids. The CDR3, as DNA: TGCAGCGTTGTGATGTCGCGCACTGAAGCTTTCTTT. Its protein is CSVVMSRTEAFF.

The J gene is TRBJ1-4, the V gene TRBV2, with TRBD1 matching over 7 bases. The CDR3 has 14 residues. The germline CDR1 and CDR2 sequences are SNHLY and FYNNEI. J gave up 5 bases and V 7 bases, and 7 bases lay outside the gene matches. The CDR3 reads CASTDDRENEKLFF. The CDR3 DNA reads as TGTGCCAGCACAGATGACAGGGAAAATGAAAAACTGTTTTTT.

As for this clonotype: Germline is not matched at one junction end, which may reflect a read error. This rearrangement joins TRBV11-2 to TRBJ1-4; TRBD1 is a possible D gene (5 bases). This CDR3 has 15 residues. CDR1 is SGHAT, CDR2 FQNNGV, per germline. CDR3 nucleotides: TGTACCAGCAGCCGACCAGGGCTCCCTAATGAAAAACTGTTCTTT. Its translation: CTSSRPGLPNEKLFF.

With respect to this clonotype: An end of the junction does not agree with germline; a read error may underlie this. The chain uses TRBV4-2 and TRBJ2-5, with D possibly TRBD2 on 6 matching bases. There are 17 residues in the CDR3. The germline gives CDR1 LGHNA, CDR2 YNFKEQ. The CDR3 nucleotides are TGTGCCACCAGCCAAGATTTCAGGTCGGCGGGAAAAGATACCCAGTACTTC. It is translated as CATSQDFRSAGKDTQYF.

This chain uses TRBV2 with TRBJ1-4; 8 bases are a match to TRBD1. Trimming removed 4 bases from V and 0 bases from J; junction bases left unmatched: 4. The germline V gene has CDR1 SNHLY and CDR2 FYNNEI. The CDR3 runs 16 residues. The CDR3 loop is CASSGTGPATNEKLFF. CDR3 DNA: TGTGCCAGCAGTGGGACAGGGCCAGCAACTAATGAAAAACTGTTTTTT. Complete variable domain (other parts from reference TRBV2 and TRBJ1-4): EPEVTQTPSHQVTQMGQEVILRCVPISNHLYFYWYRQILGQKVEFLVSFYNNEISEKSEIFDDQFSVERPDGSNFTLKIRSTKLEDSAMYFCASSGTGPATNEKLFFGSGTQLSVL.

The chain combines TRBV28 with TRBJ2-7; D is ambiguous. Germline V gene sequence: CDR1 MDHEN, CDR2 SYDVKM. The CDR3 has 12 amino acids. Trimming removed 1 base at V and 6 bases at J, with 7 bases between. CDR3 sequence reads: CASSLSPGEQYF. The DNA for the CDR3 is TGTGCCAGCAGTTTATCCCCTGGCGAGCAGTACTTC.

As for this clonotype: The final CDR3 position lacks the conserved phenylalanine or tryptophan, pointing to a likely read error. The gene calls are TRBV29-1 and TRBJ2-7; TRBD1 is a possible D gene (6 bases). This CDR3 comprises 14 residues. V dropped 0 bases and J dropped 5 bases, with 14 bases sitting between them. Germline lookup yields CDR1 SQVTM and CDR2 ANQGSEA. CDR3 nucleotides: TGCAGCGTTGAAGAGTGGCAACAGGGAAACGAGCAGTACCTT. Amino acids: CSVEEWQQGNEQYL.

The rearrangement links TRBV6-1 to TRBJ2-3, with D possibly matching TRBD2 (5 bases). The CDR3 totals 15 residues. V shed 4 bases and J shed 0 bases, with 11 bases lying between them. From germline, CDR1 is MNHNS and CDR2 SASEGT. The DNA of the CDR3 is TGTGCCAGCAGTGGGAATAGCGTGAGCACAGATACGCAGTATTTT. Translated: CASSGNSVSTDTQYF.

Note on this clonotype: A much bigger clone sits one base away, suggesting this may be a read error. The chain is built from TRBV5-4 and TRBJ2-5; D may correspond to TRBD1 or TRBD2 (5 bases each). The CDR3 is made up of 12 amino acids. CDR1 and CDR2 from the germline V gene are SGHNT and YYREEE (reference sequence). The CDR3, as DNA: TGTGCCAGCAGCCGGGGCCAAGAGACCCAGCACTTC. Residues: CASSRGQETQHF.

Worth noting for this clonotype: A much larger clone sits a single nucleotide away, making a read error possible. The chain uses TRBV4-3 and TRBJ2-5; no clear D gene. CDR3 size: 13 residues. V lost 0 bases and J 5 bases, leaving 7 bases between the germline ends. Germline V gene sequence: CDR1 LGHNA, CDR2 YSLEER. This chain's CDR3 is CASSQEAWETQYF. CDR3 sequence (DNA): TGCGCCAGCAGCCAAGAAGCTTGGGAGACCCAGTACTTC.

A word on this clonotype: This may come from a read error, since a much larger clone is one base off. The V call is TRBV12-3 or TRBV12-4, the J call TRBJ2-2, with a tentative D call TRBD1 (6 bases). The CDR3 covers 14 residues. CDR3 protein: CASRLTGETEELFF. CDR3 in DNA: TGTGCCAGCAGACTGACAGGCGAGACCGAGGAGCTGTTTTTT.

The V gene is TRBV6-6, the J gene TRBJ2-1; D remains ambiguous. There are 15 residues in the CDR3. Germline lookup yields CDR1 MNHNY and CDR2 SVGAGI (reference sequence). Trimming took 2 bases from V and 9 from J, leaving 17 bases between them. The chain's CDR3 is CASSYATGTDGEQFF. As DNA, the CDR3 is TGTGCCAGCAGTTACGCGACTGGCACCGACGGTGAGCAGTTCTTC.

With respect to this clonotype: As the CDR3 is not closed by the conserved phenylalanine or tryptophan, this likely results from a read error. The chain joins TRBV11-2 to TRBJ2-3, with D uncertain. Looked up from germline, CDR1 is SGHAT and CDR2 is FQNNGV. This CDR3 region has 15 residues. CDR3 DNA: TGTGCCAGCAGCTTAGGGCTACAAGGCACGGATACGCAGTATTGT. It specifies CASSLGLQGTDTQYC.

Worth noting for this clonotype: Possible read error: a much larger clone is one base away. The chain employs TRBV6-6 and TRBJ2-7; 13 bases align to TRBD2. The germline V gene encodes CDR1 MNHNY and CDR2 SVGAGI (reference sequence). Losses at the gene ends were 2 bases for V and 1 base for J; bases not matched to a gene: 8. The CDR3 is 18 amino acids. The CDR3 protein is CASSYLGLAGEPSYEQYF. DNA of the CDR3: TGTGCCAGCAGTTACCTAGGACTAGCGGGAGAGCCTTCCTACGAGCAGTACTTC.

For this clonotype: Germline is not matched at one junction end, which may reflect a read error. CDR3 protein: CASSLTPTSESTDTHYF. The CDR3 DNA reads TGTGCCAGCAGTTTGACCCCGACTAGCGAAAGCACAGATACGCACTATTTT. The chain recombines TRBV12-3 or TRBV12-4 with TRBJ2-3; 8 bases are a match to TRBD2. The CDR3 covers 17 residues.

In the case of this clonotype: A much larger clone sits a single nucleotide away, making a read error possible. The chain couples TRBV5-6 to TRBJ2-5; weak D call: TRBD1 (6 bases). Germline assignment: CDR1 SGHDT and CDR2 YYEEEE. This CDR3 is built from 14 residues. CDR3 coding DNA: TGTGCCAGCAGCTTGGTGGACAGACAAGAGACCCATTACTTC. Residues: CASSLVDRQETHYF.

On this clonotype: A much more abundant neighbour one base away suggests this may be a read error. J is TRBJ2-5 and V is TRBV5-6, with 7 bases lining up with TRBD2. Germline V gene lookup returns CDR1 SGHDT and CDR2 YYEEEE. The CDR3 runs to 16 residues. After removal of 4 bases from V and 5 bases from J, the junction contained 14 bases not matched to a gene. The CDR3 sequence: CASSPVLVGGQETQYF. CDR3 sequence (DNA): TGTGCCAGCAGCCCGGTCCTAGTGGGAGGGCAGGAGACCCAGTACTTC.

The chain's CDR3 is CSAKTGGADTQYF. The CDR3 bases are TGCAGCGCTAAGACAGGGGGCGCAGATACGCAGTATTTT. The V call is TRBV29-1, the J call TRBJ2-3, with 10 bases that match TRBD1. Germline V gene data show CDR1 as SQVTM and CDR2 as ANQGSEA. V was clipped by 7 bases and J by 4 bases; unmatched bases: 5. CDR3 length: 13 residues.